This T cell receptor (beta chain) was identified during a study of T-cell reconstitution after alpha-beta-depleted transplantation in children. Library preparation (for TCRbeta) was performed with unique molecular identifiers. Via MiXCR, TCRdb re-called the PCR reads, giving one row per CDR3 protein. This table has 200,000 to 250,000 distinct CDR3 sequences, more than 20% appearing once. Study results and caveats: Most T-cell counts and diversity one year after the transplant came from T cells that were newly produced. Surviving recipient T cells and thymic progenitors produced the high day-60 TCRbeta diversity seen in some patients. The study reportedly traced alpha-beta T cells about two months after transplant to several hundred expanded graft clones.

Worth noting for this clonotype: What it binds is unknown.

The CDR3 has 14 amino acids. The germline gives CDR1 SGHVS, CDR2 FNYEAQ. V was shortened by 5 bases and J by 7 bases, with 15 bases between the two germline ends. This chain links TRBV7-6 with TRBJ2-1; no clear D. The sequence was collected from a female patient aged 2-15 years who had a stem cell transplant for congenital amegakaryocytic thrombocytopenia, so the T cells may come from the graft donor. Sequencing was performed on PBMCs, mostly from graft donor cells, taken 360 days after TCRalphabeta/CD19-depleted stem cell transplant. The CDR3 DNA is TGTGCCAGCAGCCAATGGTTAGCAGAAAATGAGCAGTTCTTC. Protein sequence: CASSQWLAENEQFF.